This T cell receptor (beta chain) was obtained from a study of blood T cell repertoires in COVID-19 (dated by TCRdb to between 2020 and 2021). Context from the whole study: Samples covering the acute and convalescent phases of COVID-19 were provided by collaborators in the United States, Italy and Spain. Deeply sampled blood TCRbeta repertoires from subjects exposed to, actively infected with, or recovered from COVID-19 were included in the dataset. Nearly every sample came with metadata listing a de-identified subject ID, COVID-19 status, age in years and sex. Where available, HLA class I and class II types were taken from metadata supplied by the sample provider and were not determined by assay-based typing. The repertoires were made available in a free public database intended to serve as a resource for research on the immune response to SARS-CoV-2. The samples were drawn from the first 160 participants of the ongoing ImmuneRACE study and from 950 to 1,500 subjects provided by 6 global collaborators. The material from the prospective study consisted of cDNA or gDNA derived from T cells, B-cell-depleted T cells, or PBMCs.

Inclusive of the bounding cysteine and phenylalanine, the CDR3 is 17 residues long. This entry keeps only the CDR3 DNA: 51 bases, framed from base 1. CDR1 is given as LNHDA and CDR2 as SQIVND, both from the germline V gene (reference sequence). V has 4 bases trimmed and J has 4 bases trimmed; junction bases matching no gene number 9. The research as a whole found: The quantity of clinical and demographic metadata differed by source and by participant and was supplied without curation.

TCRbeta CDR3 regions were amplified from genomic DNA using the immunoSEQ Assay, a bias-controlled multiplex PCR. Per the source publication's procedure: Within the assay, amplification of reference gene primers was used to estimate how many nucleated cells each sample contained. To quantify the absolute abundance of each unique TCRbeta CDR3 rearrangement, sequence reads were collapsed and filtered. Productive Simpson clonality was computed per sample as the square root of Simpson's diversity index over productive rearrangements. TCRdb retrieved this table from immuneACCESS and kept in-frame rearrangements only. Not all clones are present; in checked studies, unresolved V genes account for under half, and no reason is known for the remainder. The V and J calls and clone size come from that table; D and trimming were worked out from the DNA. In this sample the table shows hundreds of thousands of clones, approximately 87% of which occur a single time. The leading ten clones occupy roughly 6% of the sample.

Notes on this clone: Its antigen is still unknown. Per-base quality was not reported, and no clone a single base away is much larger than it.

One collaborating source in Seattle enrolled patients while the patients were actively infected and followed the patients over time throughout the course of disease. Collaborating institutions collected whole blood in K2EDTA tubes following their own protocols. For TCRbeta analysis, collaborator samples were shipped as frozen whole blood, as isolated PBMCs, or as DNA extracted from either sample type. This TCR was sampled from a woman aged 50 to 60 with COVID-19, enrolled during active disease. The chain is made from TRBV19 and TRBJ2-3; TRBD2 lines up with 12 middle nucleotides. The specimen sequenced was peripheral blood. The DNA is as follows: TGTGCCAGTAGTACCTCCCCGACTAGCGGGAGTCCAGATACGCAGTATTTT. This is translated as CASSTSPTSGSPDTQYF.